This is a list of T cell receptor beta chains from one sample in a study of T cell responses to AZD1222 COVID-19 vaccine. Here immunoSEQ multiplex PCR was the method, and the copy in TCRdb shows in-frame clones only, minus some. The sample contains approximately 99,000 clones, about 86% of which appear only once. The specimen comprised peripheral blood, sampled on day 0 of AZD1222 vaccination. The receptor set was obtained from an adult in good health. The CDR3 runs from the conserved cysteine through the conserved F or W. Each record gives: V gene, clone size, D gene, J gene, CDR3 DNA, CDR3 protein. The D gene is left open where the match is weak. Clone size, where shown, is once, few, many, or a class for clones that have expanded.

>TRBV5-4|NA|NA|TRBJ1-5
TGTGCCAGCAGCTTGGGACAGAATCAGCCCCAGCATTTT
CASSLGQNQPQHF
>TRBV7-2|once|TRBD1|TRBJ1-1
TGTGCCAGCATCGACAGGGCGGAGGGTGAAGCTTTCTTT
CASIDRAEGEAFF
>TRBV28|NA|NA|TRBJ1-1
TGTGCCAGCAGTCCACCTACGCGCTGGGTGGCGAGCAACACTGAAGCTTTCTTT
CASSPPTRWVASNTEAFF
>TRBV20-1|NA|NA|TRBJ1-2
TGCAGTGCTAAGGAGGACTATGGCTACACCTTC
CSAKEDYGYTF
>TRBV19|NA|NA|TRBJ2-7
TGTGCCAGTAGTCCCCGACTGAGCTCCTACGAGCAGTACTTC
CASSPRLSSYEQYF
>TRBV7-9|NA|NA|TRBJ1-4
TGTGCCAGCAGCTTAAGCAGGGCAGAGGAAAAACTGTTTTTT
CASSLSRAEEKLFF
>TRBV21-1|once|NA|TRBJ1-5
TGTGCCAGCAGCAAAAATTCGGCAGGCGGGTGGGGCAATCAGCCCCAGCATTTT
CASSKNSAGGWGNQPQHF
>TRBV29-1|NA|NA|TRBJ1-1
TGCAGCGTTGAAGTGTGGGACACTGAAGCTTTCTTT
CSVEVWDTEAFF
>TRBV18|NA|TRBD1|TRBJ1-2
TGTGCCAGCTCACCGGACAGGGTGGGATCTGGCTACACCTTC
CASSPDRVGSGYTF
>TRBV7-2|once|TRBD1|TRBJ2-5
TGTGCCAGCAGCTACGACAGGGTGGCGAAGACCCAGTACTTC
CASSYDRVAKTQYF
>TRBV11-2|NA|NA|TRBJ2-5
TGTGCCAGCAGCCCAAGAGGTGGTCGGGGCCGGGAGACCCAGTACTTC
CASSPRGGRGRETQYF
>TRBV5-4|NA|TRBD1|TRBJ2-1
TGTGCCAGCAGCTCCCGGGACAGGGCATACAATGAGCAGTTCTTC
CASSSRDRAYNEQFF
>TRBV10-3|few|NA|TRBJ2-3
TGTGCCATCAGTGAAAAGGGGGGGGTAGGAGATACGCAGTATTTT
CAISEKGGVGDTQYF
>TRBV5-1|few|NA|TRBJ2-1
TGCGCCAGCAGCTTGGGTGGGGGACCAGGTGAGCAGTTCTTC
CASSLGGGPGEQFF
>TRBV27|once|NA|TRBJ2-7
TGTGCCAGCAGTTTGTACGACACAGGTTACGAGCAGTACTTC
CASSLYDTGYEQYF
>TRBV6-2/TRBV6-3|NA|NA|TRBJ2-1
TGTGCCAGCAGCCCCGCCGGGGCGTCCTACAATGAGCAGTTCTTC
CASSPAGASYNEQFF
>TRBV28|NA|TRBD2|TRBJ2-3
TGTGCCAGCAGTTCCGGCGGGGGGAGCACAGATACGCAGTATTTT
CASSSGGGSTDTQYF
>TRBV9|few|NA|TRBJ2-2
TGTGCCAGGCTACAGGGAGCCGGGGAGCTGTTTTTT
CARLQGAGELFF
>TRBV5-1|NA|NA|TRBJ1-2
TGCGCCAGCAGCTTGGCCATCGGACAGACTAACTATGGCTACACCTTC
CASSLAIGQTNYGYTF
>TRBV5-1|NA|TRBD1|TRBJ1-2
TGCGCCAGCAGCCAGGGACAGGGAGGGGGCTACACCTTC
CASSQGQGGGYTF
>TRBV18|NA|NA|TRBJ2-7
TGTGCCAGCTCGAGTACTACCCGCGAGCAGTACTTC
CASSSTTREQYF
>TRBV7-9|NA|NA|TRBJ2-4
TGTGCCAGCAGCCCTATTACGCGGGAACTAGCCAAAAACATTCAGTACTTC
CASSPITRELAKNIQYF
>TRBV29-1|NA|TRBD2|TRBJ2-3
TGCAGCGCCCAGCGGGGGATCACAGATACGCAGTATTTT
CSAQRGITDTQYF
>TRBV10-2|NA|NA|TRBJ1-1
TGCGCCAGCAGTCTAAATACATGGGAAGCTTTCTTT
CASSLNTWEAFF